The sequence of this T cell receptor (beta chain) was determined in a study of technical replicates of blood from several donors (dated by TCRdb to the late 2010s). V and J are truncated by 5 bases and 3 bases respectively, leaving an intervening sequence of 17 bases. From the germline V gene (reference sequence), CDR1 is SEHNR and CDR2 is FQNEAQ. The CDR3, cysteine through phenylalanine, is 15 amino acids long. Only the CDR3 region is kept as DNA, spanning 45 bases read in frame from base 1. With respect to this clone: Its antigen remains undetermined. No base quality information exists; no much larger clone differs at one position.

Library preparation used the immunoSEQ multiplex PCR assay. TCRdb's version of the immuneACCESS table is confined to in-frame rearrangements and falls short of the full clone set. An unresolved V gene accounts for under half of the shortfall where checked; the remainder is of unknown origin. This sample comprises tens of thousands of clones, 98% of them detected only once. Of the sample, around 0.15% falls within the top ten clones. This chain is built from TRBV7-9 and TRBJ2-7; matching of 5 bases hints at TRBD1 as the D gene. Source material: T cells isolated from PBMCs. This clonotype originated in a human donor in good health. The CDR3 protein: CASSLSRGPGYEQYF. The nucleotides read TGTGCCAGCAGCCTCAGTAGGGGTCCGGGCTACGAGCAGTACTTC.